This note documents a single TCR beta chain sequence. Method: immunoSEQ multiplex PCR; TCRdb's copy keeps in-frame clones and lacks some. The top ten clones hold approximately 12% of a sample with about 160,000 clones, 70% to 90% of them seen once. This entry belongs to a study of control samples from healthy donors and cancer patients. Sequenced material: blood. The receptor was derived from a man in his thirties or forties in good health.

CDR3 nucleotides: TGCGCCAGCAGTTCCGGGTCACAAGAGACCCAGTACTTC. Its translation is CASSSGSQETQYF. The chain employs TRBV5-1 and TRBJ2-5; D is unclear. This CDR3 has 13 amino acids. Trimming cost V 5 bases and J 2 bases, with 10 bases left between them. Germline loops: CDR1 SGHRS, CDR2 YFSETQ.